The clone carrying this T cell receptor beta chain was observed once. The junction differs from germline at one of its ends, possibly a read error. The sample comes from a study of tumor and adjacent non-tumor tissue in lung cancer. Overall study context: The cohort had 12 to 13 adenocarcinoma, a couple of squamous cell and 1 small cell patients. Aged about 31 to 80 years, patients included about 11 men and a few women with stage I to III disease.

The template was RNA from unsorted bulk tissue. TCRbeta libraries were built with three rounds of nested PCR, modified from ARM-PCR. TCRdb processed the multiplex PCR reads anew with MiXCR; each CDR3 protein has one entry. The sample carries 89,000 or so distinct CDR3 sequences, about 61% recorded once. The receptor's source is a man aged 70 or older with non-small cell lung cancer. The sample consisted of lung tumor tissue.

CDR3 in amino acids: CASSQRGGQHF. Written as DNA, the CDR3 is TGTGCCAGCAGCCAAAGGGGCGGGCAGCACTTC. This chain uses TRBV12-3 or TRBV12-4 with TRBJ2-7; D may correspond to TRBD1 or TRBD2 (5 bases each). This CDR3 has 11 amino acids.